The 22 T cell receptor beta chains listed next were all sequenced from one sample in a study of cytomegalovirus exposure and HLA in healthy donors. Only in-frame clones appear in the TCRdb table, and some are missing; sequencing was by immunoSEQ multiplex PCR. The data hold 250,000 to 400,000 clones, with around 90% observed a single time. Sequencing was performed on PBMCs. Receptor source: a man younger than 40 in good health and CMV-seronegative.

The chain has TRBV7-9 and TRBJ1-1, with a weak D call TRBD1 (5 bases). Germline-derived CDR1 and CDR2 are SEHNR and FQNEAQ (reference sequence). Trimming stripped 7 bases from V and 5 bases from J, with 11 bases between. The CDR3 sequence is 12 residues long. In DNA form, the CDR3 reads TGTGCCAGCACCATCGGGGGAACTGAAGCTTTCTTT. Amino acids: CASTIGGTEAFF.

The chain is built from TRBV19 and TRBJ2-2, with TRBD1 as a possible D gene (5 bases). The CDR3 has 16 residues. Germline assignment: CDR1 LNHDA and CDR2 SQIVND (reference sequence). V was trimmed by 6 bases and J by 0 bases, leaving 14 bases between them. The CDR3 DNA reads TGTGCCAGTAGCCCCTCAGGCAGGGCGAACACCGGGGAGCTGTTTTTT. Its protein is CASSPSGRANTGELFF.

The chain is built from TRBV2 and TRBJ2-5, with 9 bases identical to TRBD1. The CDR3 consists of 16 residues. The germline V gene has CDR1 SNHLY and CDR2 FYNNEI. V shed 3 bases, J shed 6 bases, and the junction held 11 bases outside the gene matches. The CDR3 loop is CASSDVPLGTGKTQYF. CDR3 DNA sequence: TGTGCCAGCAGTGATGTCCCCTTGGGGACAGGGAAGACCCAGTACTTC. Combining the CDR3 with reference TRBV2 and TRBJ2-5 gives the whole variable domain EPEVTQTPSHQVTQMGQEVILRCVPISNHLYFYWYRQILGQKVEFLVSFYNNEISEKSEIFDDQFSVERPDGSNFTLKIRSTKLEDSAMYFCASSDVPLGTGKTQYFGPGTRLLVL.

The chain has TRBV25-1 and TRBJ1-4; a possible D gene is TRBD1 (5 bases). The V end lost 5 bases, the J end lost 8 bases, and 15 bases lay between the germline ends. The CDR3 totals 14 residues. Looked up from germline, CDR1 is MGHDK and CDR2 is SYGVNS. The CDR3 region has the DNA TGTGCCAGCAGTCAGACGGACAAGGGCGAAAAACTGTTTTTT. As protein: CASSQTDKGEKLFF.

J is TRBJ1-4 and V is TRBV15; TRBD1 matches 7 bases. Germline trimming cut 5 bases from V and 3 bases from J; bases unmatched to any gene: 6. This CDR3 is 15 amino acids long. Per the germline V gene, CDR1 is LNHNV and CDR2 is YYDKDF (reference sequence). CDR3 amino acids: CATSGAGQPNEKLFF. The CDR3 region has the DNA TGTGCCACCAGCGGGGCGGGACAGCCTAATGAAAAACTGTTTTTT. Filled out from reference TRBV15 and TRBJ1-4, the complete variable domain reads DAMVIQNPRYQVTQFGKPVTLSCSQTLNHNVMYWYQQKSSQAPKLLFHYYDKDFNNEADTPDNFQSRRPNTSFCFLDIRSPGLGDTAMYLCATSGAGQPNEKLFFGSGTQLSVL.

The chain uses TRBV7-9 and TRBJ2-7, with a tentative D call TRBD2 (5 bases). Per germline, CDR1 SEHNR and CDR2 FQNEAQ (reference sequence). The CDR3 is 14 residues long. V lost 5 bases and J lost 0, with 11 bases in between. The CDR3 protein is CASSRRTDSYEQYF. DNA for the CDR3: TGTGCCAGCAGCCGGAGGACGGACTCCTACGAGCAGTACTTC.

This CDR3 is CASSYLAGNEQFF. The DNA for the CDR3 is TGTGCCAGCAGTTACTTAGCCGGCAATGAGCAGTTCTTC. The chain employs TRBV6-5 and TRBJ2-1; D not certain. Between the trimmed V and J ends, which lost 1 base and 6 bases, there was a span of 7 bases. Per the germline V gene, CDR1 is MNHEY and CDR2 is SVGAGI. This CDR3 region has 13 residues.

This sequence joins TRBV5-6 and TRBJ2-7; 7 bases line up with TRBD1. The CDR3 is 14 amino acids. Germline CDR1 SGHDT, CDR2 YYEEEE. The V and J ends lost 4 bases and 2 bases, in that order; junction bases with no gene match: 6. Here the CDR3 reads CASSPGTVTYEQYF. In DNA form, the CDR3 reads TGTGCCAGCAGCCCCGGGACAGTAACCTACGAGCAGTACTTC.

CDR3 amino acids: CASSLLPTGGSYEQYF. In DNA form, the CDR3 reads TGCGCCAGCAGCCTCTTACCGACAGGGGGTTCCTACGAGCAGTACTTC. V and J are TRBV5-1 and TRBJ2-7; 9 bases agree with TRBD1. Germline CDR1 and CDR2: SGHRS and YFSETQ. Unmatched junction bases numbered 9, after V lost 4 bases and J lost 1 base. CDR3 length equals 16 residues.

This clone has just one count. The chain recombines TRBV12-5 with TRBJ2-1, with TRBD2 identical over 10 bases. The CDR3 is 19 residues long. Per the germline V gene, CDR1 is LGHNT and CDR2 is FRNRAP. With V trimmed by 2 bases and J by 7 bases, 17 bases remained unmatched. CDR3 in amino acids: CASGLPPGEAGGPRNEQFF. The DNA of the CDR3 is TGTGCTAGTGGTTTGCCCCCTGGAGAAGCGGGGGGGCCGAGGAATGAGCAGTTCTTC.

The chain uses TRBV5-4 and TRBJ1-1; 8 nucleotides match TRBD1. CDR3 length equals 14 residues. The germline V gene encodes CDR1 SGHNT and CDR2 YYREEE (reference sequence). V lost 3 bases and J lost 3; bases outside the gene matches: 4. The CDR3: CASSSLTGDTEAFF. For the CDR3, the DNA is TGTGCCAGCAGCTCCTTGACAGGGGACACTGAAGCTTTCTTT.

The chain carries TRBV9 and TRBJ1-1; D is undetermined. The germline V gene has CDR1 SGDLS and CDR2 YYNGEE. This CDR3 comprises 15 residues. The ends were cut back, 5 bases at V and 4 bases at J, with 18 bases in the middle. Here the CDR3 DNA reads TGTGCCAGCAGTGTCGTCGATGGACTTTTCACTGAAGCTTTCTTT. Translating gives CASSVVDGLFTEAFF.

The chain has TRBV6-1 and TRBJ1-5; D perhaps matches TRBD1 (5 bases). In germline, CDR1 is MNHNS, CDR2 SASEGT. Trimming cost V 1 base and J 6 bases, with 13 bases left between them. The CDR3 length is 15 residues. CDR3 bases: TGTGCCAGCAGTGAAGTGCTGCTGGGGGGTCAGCCCCAGCATTTT. Amino acid sequence: CASSEVLLGGQPQHF.

This sequence joins TRBV19 and TRBJ2-4; perhaps TRBD1 as D (5 bases). From germline, CDR1 is LNHDA and CDR2 SQIVND (reference sequence). The CDR3 has 14 residues. Trimming stripped 5 bases from V and 5 bases from J, with 13 bases between. Here the CDR3 reads CASSPRTQENIQYF. In DNA, the CDR3 is TGTGCCAGTAGTCCTCGGACACAGGAAAACATTCAGTACTTC.

The chain uses TRBV4-1 and TRBJ2-5; 7 positions agree with TRBD2. CDR3 length: 15 amino acids. J lost 6 bases, V lost 2 bases, and 9 bases had no gene match. In germline, CDR1 is MGHRA, CDR2 YSYEKL. The chain's CDR3 is CASSQREGGDKTQYF. DNA of the CDR3: TGCGCCAGCAGCCAAAGAGAGGGAGGGGATAAGACCCAGTACTTC.

The chain couples TRBV19 to TRBJ1-2; D is perhaps TRBD1 (5 bases). V lost 4 bases and J lost 0, with 12 bases in between. Looked up from germline, CDR1 is LNHDA and CDR2 is SQIVND (reference sequence). The CDR3 runs 15 residues. For the CDR3, the DNA is TGTGCCAGTAGTACAGAACAGGTATCTAACTATGGCTACACCTTC. Translated: CASSTEQVSNYGYTF. Filled out from reference TRBV19 and TRBJ1-2, the complete variable domain reads DGGITQSPKYLFRKEGQNVTLSCEQNLNHDAMYWYRQDPGQGLRLIYYSQIVNDFQKGDIAEGYSVSREKKESFPLTVTSAQKNPTAFYLCASSTEQVSNYGYTFGSGTRLTVV.

This clone was seen only once. The V and J genes are TRBV7-9 and TRBJ1-2, with 8 positions matching TRBD1. The CDR3 extends over 16 amino acids. CDR1 and CDR2 from the germline V gene are SEHNR and FQNEAQ (reference sequence). After removal of 0 bases from V and 4 bases from J, the junction contained 7 bases not matched to a gene. CDR3: CASSLAERQGRYGYTF. The CDR3 DNA is TGTGCCAGCAGCTTAGCGGAGAGACAGGGGCGCTATGGCTACACCTTC.

The rearrangement uses TRBV30 and TRBJ2-5; possible D gene TRBD1, 6 bases. Trimming took off 4 bases at V and 2 bases at J, with 8 bases between the two ends. This CDR3 comprises 12 residues. Germline assignment: CDR1 GTSNPN and CDR2 SVGIG (reference sequence). CDR3 in amino acids: CAWTQGQETQYF. The CDR3 nucleotides read TGTGCCTGGACACAGGGACAAGAGACCCAGTACTTC. Filled out from reference TRBV30 and TRBJ2-5, the complete variable domain reads SQTIHQWPATLVQPVGSPLSLECTVEGTSNPNLYWYRQAAGRGLQLLFYSVGIGQISSEVPQNLSASRPQDRQFILSSKKLLLSDSGFYLCAWTQGQETQYFGPGTRLLVL.

The chain uses TRBV7-9 and TRBJ1-1; no definite D call. Germline-derived CDR1 and CDR2 are SEHNR and FQNEAQ (reference sequence). Trimming removed 2 bases from V and 2 bases from J, with 6 bases in between. The length of the CDR3 is 13 residues. The CDR3 DNA reads as TGTGCCAGCAGCTTAACATCCAACACTGAAGCTTTCTTT. It encodes CASSLTSNTEAFF.

The chain combines TRBV10-2 with TRBJ2-3, with TRBD2 identical over 12 bases. V shed 2 bases, J shed 3 bases, and the junction held 3 bases outside the gene matches. Germline V lookup: CDR1 WSHSY, CDR2 SAAADI. This CDR3 is built from 16 residues. CDR3 sequence (DNA): TGCGCCAGCAGTGAGCTGACTAGCGGGGGTACAGATACGCAGTATTTT. Translated, it gives CASSELTSGGTDTQYF.

J is TRBJ1-1 and V is TRBV19; no definite D call. In germline, CDR1 is LNHDA, CDR2 SQIVND (reference sequence). The CDR3 totals 14 residues. Trimming cost V 2 bases and J 5 bases, with 12 bases left between them. CDR3 amino acids: CASSIPAGGTEAFF. The CDR3 DNA reads as TGTGCCAGTAGTATACCGGCGGGAGGAACTGAAGCTTTCTTT.

J is TRBJ2-5 and V is TRBV5-4, with no clear D. Germline CDR1 and CDR2: SGHNT and YYREEE (reference sequence). V lost 2 bases and J lost 2, with 10 bases in between. The CDR3 is 14 residues long. DNA for the CDR3: TGTGCCAGCAGCTTCCTCTCCGGTCAAGAGACCCAGTACTTC. Translating gives CASSFLSGQETQYF.